A single sample gave rise to the 20 T cell receptor beta chains below, sequenced in a study of blood T cell repertoires in COVID-19. Profiling relied on immunoSEQ multiplex PCR, and the TCRdb table lists in-frame clones only, not all of them. The data contain approximately 200,000 clones, roughly four fifths of them singletons. The sample consisted of PBMCs or T cells enriched from blood (not recorded which). The receptors were gathered from a man aged 40-49 years who had recovered from COVID-19.

The chain employs TRBV7-2 and TRBJ1-1, with a possible D match to TRBD1 (6 bases). The CDR3 extends over 14 amino acids. The germline V gene has CDR1 SGHTA and CDR2 FQGNSA. Trimming cost V 3 bases and J 4 bases, with 12 bases left between them. The CDR3: CASSFSDSSTEAFF. CDR3 nucleotides: TGTGCCAGCAGCTTCTCGGACAGCAGCACTGAAGCTTTCTTT.

This clone has only a few counts. The chain has TRBV15 and TRBJ1-4; 7 nucleotides align to TRBD1. Germline lookup yields CDR1 LNHNV and CDR2 YYDKDF (reference sequence). Germline trimming cut 0 bases from V and 6 bases from J; bases unmatched to any gene: 7. The CDR3 is 16 amino acids. The CDR3: CATSRDGGTVYEKLFF. Here the CDR3 DNA reads TGTGCCACCAGCAGAGATGGGGGGACAGTTTATGAAAAACTGTTTTTT.

The chain uses TRBV13 and TRBJ1-3; 8 nucleotides align to TRBD1. The CDR3 extends over 15 amino acids. Germline V lookup: CDR1 PRHDT, CDR2 FYEKMQ (reference sequence). The J segment lost 4 bases and the V segment lost 8 bases, leaving 10 bases of the junction unmatched. CDR3 DNA: TGTGCCAGCTCGAGGGGACAGGAGATGGGAAACACCATATATTTT. Protein product: CASSRGQEMGNTIYF.

The gene calls are TRBV3-1 (or the pseudogene TRBV3-2) and TRBJ2-3, with 10 bases aligning to TRBD2. CDR1 LGHDT and CDR2 YNNKEL come from the germline V gene (reference sequence). CDR3 size: 16 residues. Germline trimming cut 0 bases from V and 4 bases from J; bases unmatched to any gene: 4. The CDR3 is CASSQEASGRADTQYF. The CDR3 nucleotides are TGTGCCAGCAGCCAAGAGGCTAGCGGGAGAGCAGATACGCAGTATTTT.

This chain links TRBV5-1 with TRBJ2-5; 11 bases fit TRBD2. The CDR3 is made up of 16 amino acids. Germline V gene data show CDR1 as SGHRS and CDR2 as YFSETQ. Trimming at V came to 4 bases and at J to 1 base, leaving 6 bases not matched to a gene. CDR3 region: CASSKGLAASQETQYF. The CDR3 DNA reads as TGCGCCAGCAGCAAGGGACTAGCGGCGAGCCAAGAGACCCAGTACTTC.

This clone was counted only a few times. V usage is TRBV5-1 and J usage is TRBJ1-1; D is possibly TRBD1 (6 bases). This CDR3 is 15 amino acids long. Deletions cut 0 bases from V and 1 base from J, with 10 bases between. Germline V gene sequence: CDR1 SGHRS, CDR2 YFSETQ. For the CDR3, the DNA is TGCGCCAGCAGCTTGGCCGACAGGTCGAACACTGAAGCTTTCTTT. This codes for CASSLADRSNTEAFF.

V and J are TRBV6-2 or TRBV6-3 and TRBJ2-7, with a weak D call TRBD1 (6 bases). V dropped 5 bases and J dropped 4 bases, with 15 bases sitting between them. CDR1 is MNHEY and CDR2 is SVGEGT in the germline V gene. The CDR3 is made up of 14 amino acids. CDR3 protein: CASSGQPRAYEQYF. In DNA, the CDR3 is TGTGCCAGCAGTGGACAGCCCCGCGCTTACGAGCAGTACTTC.

For the CDR3, the DNA is TGTGCCTGGAGTGAGGGGCCGGAGACCCAGTACTTC. This gives the protein CAWSEGPETQYF. V and J are TRBV30 and TRBJ2-5; perhaps TRBD1 as D (5 bases). This CDR3 contains 12 residues. V shed 1 base and J shed 5 bases, with 8 bases lying between them. Germline loops: CDR1 GTSNPN, CDR2 SVGIG (reference sequence).

This chain connects TRBV7-2 to TRBJ2-7; D might be TRBD1 (6 bases). V lost 2 bases, J lost 2 bases, and 22 bases lay in between. Germline lookup yields CDR1 SGHTA and CDR2 FQGNSA. The CDR3 spans 18 residues. The CDR3 DNA reads TGTGCCAGCAGCTTAATCTGGGGGCCAGGGACCCTAACCTACGAGCAGTACTTC. This translates into CASSLIWGPGTLTYEQYF.

As for this clone: The germline gene is not matched at one end of the junction; a read error may be the cause. The rearrangement joins TRBV5-1 to TRBJ2-5, with TRBD1 identical over 9 bases. CDR1 is SGHRS, CDR2 YFSETQ, per germline. The CDR3 contains 16 residues. In DNA, the CDR3 is TGCGCCAGCAGTTTGGCGGGGACAGGGTACCAAGAGACCCAGTACTTC. It is translated as CASSLAGTGYQETQYF.

The chain is built from TRBV13 and TRBJ1-5; 7 bases map to TRBD1. Per the germline V gene, CDR1 is PRHDT and CDR2 is FYEKMQ (reference sequence). The CDR3 has 15 amino acids. The V segment lost 6 bases and the J segment 4 bases; nucleotides outside the gene matches: 9. Written as DNA, the CDR3 is TGTGCCAGCAGTTACCGACAGGGCTCGAATCAGCCCCAGCATTTT. This gives the protein CASSYRQGSNQPQHF.

V and J are TRBV21-1 and TRBJ2-4; the table's TRBD1 call for D was not verified on the DNA. TRBV21-1 counts as a pseudogene. CDR3 length: 18 residues. The CDR3 reads CASSNSAGREETKNIQYF. The DNA for the CDR3 is TGTGCCAGCAGCAATTCGGCCGGCAGGGAAGAGACCAAAAACATTCAGTACTTC.

The chain has TRBV7-2 and TRBJ2-7; D possibly corresponds to TRBD2 (6 bases). The CDR3 has 15 residues. The V gene's germline CDR1 is SGHTA and CDR2 FQGNSA. Trimming left V 6 bases short and J 7 bases short, with 22 bases between. CDR3 DNA sequence: TGTGCCAGCAGTTCGGCTTTAGGAGGGCCAAATGAGCAGTACGTC. It is translated as CASSSALGGPNEQYV.

The chain employs TRBV20-1 and TRBJ1-6; no reliable D call. CDR1 and CDR2 from the germline V gene are DFQATT and SNEGSKA (reference sequence). V lost 3 bases, J lost 7 bases, and 7 bases lay in between. The CDR3 runs 12 residues. The CDR3 bases are TGCAGTGCTAGTATCCGGAATTCACCCCTCCACTTT. This translates into CSASIRNSPLHF.

The rearrangement joins TRBV5-1 to TRBJ1-4; the match to TRBD1 covers 12 bases. CDR1 and CDR2 from the germline V gene are SGHRS and YFSETQ. V dropped 0 bases and J dropped 6; count of bases not matched to a gene: 3. The CDR3 has 16 residues. The CDR3 spells CASSLVGQGAYEKLFF. In nucleotides, the CDR3 is TGCGCCAGCAGCTTGGTGGGACAGGGGGCATATGAAAAACTGTTTTTT.

V gene TRBV18 combines with J gene TRBJ2-2, with 11 bases fitting TRBD1. Germline V gene lookup returns CDR1 KGHSH and CDR2 LQKENI. CDR3 length: 17 residues. J lost 4 bases, V lost 4 bases, and 8 bases had no gene match. The CDR3 protein is CASSHPPGQGGTGELFF. CDR3 nucleotide sequence: TGTGCCAGCTCACATCCCCCGGGACAGGGGGGCACCGGGGAGCTGTTTTTT.

V gene TRBV5-6 combines with J gene TRBJ2-7, with 9 positions matching TRBD2. This CDR3 region has 14 residues. The V gene's germline CDR1 is SGHDT and CDR2 YYEEEE. The V and J ends lost 2 bases and 3 bases, in that order; junction bases with no gene match: 3. CDR3 sequence reads: CASSFSGRSYEQYF. The CDR3 DNA sequence: TGTGCCAGCAGCTTCAGCGGGAGGAGCTACGAGCAGTACTTC.

This clone was recorded only once. This sequence joins TRBV3-1 (or the pseudogene TRBV3-2) and TRBJ2-2; D is possibly TRBD2 (5 bases). There are 19 residues in the CDR3. The germline V and J ends were trimmed by 0 bases and 5 bases, with 22 bases remaining between them. The V gene's germline CDR1 is LGHDT and CDR2 YNNKEL (reference sequence). The CDR3 sequence is CASSQDRKRSTYRTGELFF. The CDR3 DNA sequence: TGTGCCAGCAGCCAAGATCGAAAGCGGTCTACTTACCGGACCGGGGAGCTGTTTTTT.

This chain joins TRBV2 and TRBJ1-1; TRBD1 agrees at 7 bases. CDR3 length equals 14 residues. Germline assignment: CDR1 SNHLY and CDR2 FYNNEI. The ends lost 6 bases at V and 3 bases at J; junction bases unmatched: 7. The CDR3 region has the DNA TGTGCCAGCAGGCCGCGTCAGGGGGACACTGAAGCTTTCTTT. Its protein product is CASRPRQGDTEAFF. The whole variable domain, filled in from reference TRBV2 and TRBJ1-1, reads EPEVTQTPSHQVTQMGQEVILRCVPISNHLYFYWYRQILGQKVEFLVSFYNNEISEKSEIFDDQFSVERPDGSNFTLKIRSTKLEDSAMYFCASRPRQGDTEAFFGQGTRLTVV.

V usage is TRBV7-3 and J usage is TRBJ2-2; D remains unclear. Germline V gives CDR1 SGHTA, CDR2 FQGTGA. V was trimmed by 5 bases and J by 0 bases, leaving 10 bases between them. The CDR3 contains 15 residues. The CDR3 sequence: CASSAYQANTGELFF. CDR3 coding DNA: TGTGCCAGCAGCGCCTATCAGGCGAACACCGGGGAGCTGTTTTTT.